This T cell receptor (beta chain) was sequenced in a study of post-analysis software for immune sequencing data. Prepared TCR beta cDNA libraries contained unique molecular identifiers. TCRdb reprocessed the PCR reads with MiXCR, giving one entry per CDR3 protein. The sample gives approximately 730,000 distinct CDR3 sequences, just under 30% of which show up once; around 0.56% is in the top ten. Broader study findings: Multiple sclerosis patients showed significantly lower normalized Chao1 diversity than controls did. Higher frequency in patients than in controls was seen for a handful of TRBV segments, with TRBV5-6, TRBV5-1 and TRBV20-1 among them.

Germline V gene sequence: CDR1 DFQATT, CDR2 SNEGSKA (reference sequence). The CDR3 spans 15 residues. V lost 0 bases, J lost 0 bases, and 10 bases lay in between. Worth noting for this clonotype: The antigen is unknown.

This clonotype was sampled from a girl aged 5-17 years with multiple sclerosis. The sample comprised blood. This chain links TRBV20-1 with TRBJ2-3, with D unclear. For the CDR3, the DNA is TGCAGTGCTAGAGATCTTGGAGCTAGCACAGATACGCAGTATTTT. Protein product: CSARDLGASTDTQYF.